The 17 T cell receptor beta chains below come from one sample, sequenced in a study of human thymus T cells. Resections from corrective heart surgery supplied the thymus tissue. Sequencing was performed with immunoSEQ multiplex PCR; in TCRdb, only in-frame clones are kept and a portion is missing. The sample includes fewer than 90,000 clones, 95% to 98% seen only once; the top ten take roughly 0.031%. The material sequenced was thymus tissue. The source of these receptors is a boy less than two years old with a congenital heart defect but otherwise immunologically healthy.

This rearrangement joins TRBV27 to TRBJ1-1; 7 bases are a match to TRBD1. Germline V gene data show CDR1 as MNHEY and CDR2 as SMNVEV (reference sequence). V was pared by 6 bases and J by 0 bases, with 10 bases of the junction left unmatched. The CDR3 has 16 amino acids. The CDR3 loop is CASSPDRDKLNTEAFF. CDR3 nucleotide sequence: TGTGCCAGCAGCCCCGACAGGGACAAGTTGAACACTGAAGCTTTCTTT.

The CDR3 sequence: CASSLWGTSGWTDTQYF. The CDR3, as DNA: TGTGCCAGCAGCTTATGGGGGACTAGCGGGTGGACAGATACGCAGTATTTT. The chain employs TRBV7-9 and TRBJ2-3; 12 bases are shared with TRBD2. The CDR3 totals 17 residues. Per the germline V gene, CDR1 is SEHNR and CDR2 is FQNEAQ (reference sequence). V was pared by 2 bases and J by 3 bases, with 6 bases of the junction left unmatched.

This clone occurred once. The chain recombines TRBV28 with TRBJ1-2, with 7 bases fitting TRBD1. The CDR3 contains 19 residues. Unmatched junction bases numbered 19, after V lost 6 bases and J lost 0 bases. Per the germline V gene, CDR1 is MDHEN and CDR2 is SYDVKM. CDR3 protein: CASSSFSARGQATNYGYTF. The CDR3 DNA reads as TGTGCCAGCAGCTCCTTTTCGGCCCGAGGACAGGCGACTAACTATGGCTACACCTTC.

This rearrangement joins TRBV5-1 to TRBJ1-1, with D unclear. V gave up 1 base and J gave up 4 bases, with 17 bases separating them. Germline loops: CDR1 SGHRS, CDR2 YFSETQ. The CDR3 is 16 residues long. CDR3 sequence reads: CASSLPDGGPGTEAFF. CDR3 sequence (DNA): TGCGCCAGCAGCTTGCCCGACGGCGGACCAGGCACTGAAGCTTTCTTT. Combining the CDR3 with reference TRBV5-1 and TRBJ1-1 gives the whole variable domain KAGVTQTPRYLIKTRGQQVTLSCSPISGHRSVSWYQQTPGQGLQFLFEYFSETQRNKGNFPGRFSGRQFSNSRSEMNVSTLELGDSALYLCASSLPDGGPGTEAFFGQGTRLTVV.

The V call is TRBV5-1, the J call TRBJ2-1; D possibly corresponds to TRBD2 (6 bases). The germline V and J ends were trimmed by 1 base and 0 bases, with 17 bases remaining between them. There are 18 residues in the CDR3. Looked up from germline, CDR1 is SGHRS and CDR2 is YFSETQ. The CDR3 reads CASSLNEEGRSSYNEQFF. The CDR3 DNA follows: TGCGCCAGCAGCTTGAATGAGGAGGGGCGGAGCTCCTACAATGAGCAGTTCTTC.

This clone was observed a single time. The chain has TRBV4-3 and TRBJ1-3; D possibly corresponds to TRBD1 (5 bases). V was pared by 0 bases and J by 1 base, with 16 bases between. CDR3 length equals 18 residues. The germline V gene has CDR1 LGHNA and CDR2 YSLEER. CDR3 loop: CASSQDRSFGASGNTIYF. DNA for the CDR3: TGCGCCAGCAGCCAAGATAGGTCTTTTGGGGCATCTGGAAACACCATATATTTT.

This clone was observed a single time. V is TRBV28 and J is TRBJ2-7; no clear D. The CDR3 has 10 amino acids. The V gene lost 3 bases and the J gene lost 10 bases, with 7 bases spanning the gap. Germline CDR1 MDHEN, CDR2 SYDVKM. The CDR3 region has the DNA TGTGCCAGCAGTTTCGATAAACAGTACTTC. This encodes CASSFDKQYF. The variable domain in full, completed from reference TRBV28 and TRBJ2-7, reads DVKVTQSSRYLVKRTGEKVFLECVQDMDHENMFWYRQDPGLGLRLIYFSYDVKMKEKGDIPEGYSVSREKKERFSLILESASTNQTSMYLCASSFDKQYFGPGTRLTVT.

The V gene is TRBV25-1, the J gene TRBJ1-5; D not resolved. Germline V gives CDR1 MGHDK, CDR2 SYGVNS. This CDR3 has 15 amino acids. V gave up 0 bases and J gave up 6 bases, with 12 bases separating them. In DNA form, the CDR3 reads TGTGCCAGCAGTGAATACGGTGAGGTCGGTCAGCCCCAGCATTTT. Translation gives CASSEYGEVGQPQHF.

This clone is a singleton in its sample. V usage is TRBV7-2 and J usage is TRBJ1-1; maybe TRBD1 (5 bases). Germline V CDR1 and CDR2: SGHTA, FQGNSA. The CDR3 spans 15 residues. Trimming cost V 3 bases and J 5 bases, with 16 bases left between them. CDR3 loop: CASSLGRGNRTEAFF. The CDR3 DNA is TGTGCCAGCAGCTTGGGGCGGGGTAATAGGACTGAAGCTTTCTTT.

The chain uses TRBV13 and TRBJ2-7; 9 bases map to TRBD1. The length of the CDR3 is 21 residues. Germline CDR1 PRHDT, CDR2 FYEKMQ (reference sequence). Trimming at V came to 2 bases and at J to 3 bases, leaving 23 bases not matched to a gene. The CDR3: CASSLQRSRFSYRGQVYEQYF. The CDR3 DNA is TGTGCCAGCAGCTTACAGAGGTCGCGGTTTTCCTACAGGGGGCAGGTCTACGAGCAGTACTTC.

V usage is TRBV27 and J usage is TRBJ2-3; D gene unclear. Trimming pared 5 bases from V and 4 bases from J, leaving 4 bases between. This CDR3 has 11 residues. Germline CDR1 reads MNHEY; CDR2 reads SMNVEV (reference sequence). Here the CDR3 DNA reads TGTGCCAGCAGTCAGGCAGATACGCAGTATTTT. It encodes CASSQADTQYF.

This chain connects TRBV19 to TRBJ2-1; TRBD2 matches at 8 bases. This CDR3 has 15 residues. Trimming at V came to 1 base and at J to 8 bases, leaving 7 bases not matched to a gene. Looked up from germline, CDR1 is LNHDA and CDR2 is SQIVND (reference sequence). The CDR3 nucleotides read TGTGCCAGTAGTATAGCGGGAGGGCCAGGGGATGAGCAGTTCTTC. Its translation is CASSIAGGPGDEQFF. The whole variable domain, remainder taken from reference TRBV19 and TRBJ2-1, is DGGITQSPKYLFRKEGQNVTLSCEQNLNHDAMYWYRQDPGQGLRLIYYSQIVNDFQKGDIAEGYSVSREKKESFPLTVTSAQKNPTAFYLCASSIAGGPGDEQFFGPGTRLTVL.

Written as DNA, the CDR3 is TGTGCCAGCAGCAGCGGCGATACGCAGTATTTT. It is translated as CASSSGDTQYF. This chain joins TRBV13 and TRBJ2-3, with a weak D call TRBD2 (5 bases). CDR3 size: 11 residues. V lost 5 bases and J lost 6, with 6 bases in between. Looked up from germline, CDR1 is PRHDT and CDR2 is FYEKMQ (reference sequence). The full variable domain, with the rest looked up from reference TRBV13 and TRBJ2-3, is AAGVIQSPRHLIKEKRETATLKCYPIPRHDTVYWYQQGPGQDPQFLISFYEKMQSDKGSIPDRFSAQQFSDYHSELNMSSLELGDSALYFCASSSGDTQYFGPGTRLTVL.

This chain uses TRBV20-1 with TRBJ1-2; D is undetermined. This CDR3 region has 11 residues. Germline V gives CDR1 DFQATT, CDR2 SNEGSKA (reference sequence). V lost 3 bases and J lost 2, with 4 bases in between. The CDR3 loop is CSASGNYGYTF. CDR3 DNA sequence: TGCAGTGCTAGCGGAAACTATGGCTACACCTTC.

The chain has TRBV7-9 and TRBJ2-7; D remains ambiguous. Germline-derived CDR1 and CDR2 are SEHNR and FQNEAQ (reference sequence). The germline V and J ends were trimmed by 2 bases and 0 bases, with 8 bases remaining between them. The CDR3 is 14 amino acids. CDR3 in amino acids: CASSLSPPSYEQYF. The CDR3 DNA reads TGTGCCAGCAGCTTAAGCCCACCCTCCTACGAGCAGTACTTC. Full variable domain (missing parts from reference TRBV7-9 and TRBJ2-7): DTGVSQNPRHKITKRGQNVTFRCDPISEHNRLYWYRQTLGQGPEFLTYFQNEAQLEKSRLLSDRFSAERPKGSFSTLEIQRTEQGDSAMYLCASSLSPPSYEQYFGPGTRLTVT.

CDR3 region: CASSFDHHSYNEQFF. DNA of the CDR3: TGTGCCAGCAGCTTTGATCATCACTCCTACAATGAGCAGTTCTTC. The V call is TRBV7-6, the J call TRBJ2-1; no definite D call. Germline V lookup: CDR1 SGHVS, CDR2 FNYEAQ. V was pared by 3 bases and J by 0 bases, with 9 bases between. The CDR3 has 15 amino acids.

The chain couples TRBV14 to TRBJ2-1, with 10 bases that match TRBD2. V lost 3 bases, J lost 8 bases, and 4 bases stayed unmatched. This CDR3 contains 14 residues. Germline CDR1 is SGHDN and CDR2 is FVKESK. The CDR3 nucleotides read TGTGCCAGCAGCCATCGACTAGCGGGTGATGAGCAGTTCTTC. This codes for CASSHRLAGDEQFF. The variable domain in full, with the rest retrieved from reference TRBV14 and TRBJ2-1, is EAGVTQFPSHSVIEKGQTVTLRCDPISGHDNLYWYRRVMGKEIKFLLHFVKESKQDESGMPNNRFLAERTGGTYSTLKVQPAELEDSGVYFCASSHRLAGDEQFFGPGTRLTVL.